This T cell receptor (beta chain) is drawn from a study of Tregs in tolerant kidney transplant recipients. Study results and limitations: Donor-specific Treg expansion exceeded global Treg expansion in tolerant patients, suggesting antigen drive. This study did not directly address biological reproducibility. Nucleotide sequences could not be compared across some patients' samples due to primer changes.

Thawed PBMCs were FACS-sorted into unstimulated CD4+CD25+CD127- regulatory T cells, CD4+CD25- non-regulatory cells, CD4 and CD8 cells. A remark on this clone: Its antigen is not known.

Profiling relied on immunoSEQ multiplex PCR, and the TCRdb table lists in-frame clones only, not all of them. This table holds fewer than 80,000 clones, roughly 98% found once. The germline V and J ends were trimmed by 5 bases and 8 bases, with 24 bases remaining between them. This CDR3 has 16 amino acids. Germline values: CDR1 SGHTA, CDR2 FQGTGA. J is TRBJ1-2 and V is TRBV7-3, with D tentatively TRBD1 (6 bases). The source of this sequence is a human donor who received a combined kidney and bone marrow transplant. This specimen was CD4+ T cells from blood, taken before the transplant. The CDR3 nucleotides read TGTGCCAGCAGCCCAACCCCCGGACAGATTACAGAAGGCTACACCTTC. It encodes CASSPTPGQITEGYTF.